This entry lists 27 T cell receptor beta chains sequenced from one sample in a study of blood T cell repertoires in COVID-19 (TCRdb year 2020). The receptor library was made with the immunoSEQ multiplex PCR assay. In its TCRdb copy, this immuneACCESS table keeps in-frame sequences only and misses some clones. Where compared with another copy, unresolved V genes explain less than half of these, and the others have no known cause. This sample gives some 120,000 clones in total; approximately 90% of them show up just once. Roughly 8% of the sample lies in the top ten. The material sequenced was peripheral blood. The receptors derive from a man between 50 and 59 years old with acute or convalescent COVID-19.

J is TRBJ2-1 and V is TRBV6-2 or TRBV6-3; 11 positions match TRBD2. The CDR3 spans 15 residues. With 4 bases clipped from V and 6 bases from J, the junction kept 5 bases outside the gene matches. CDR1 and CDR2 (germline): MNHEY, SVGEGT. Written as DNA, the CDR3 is TGTGCCAGCAGTTTACGACTAGCGGGGCGCAATGAGCAGTTCTTC. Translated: CASSLRLAGRNEQFF.

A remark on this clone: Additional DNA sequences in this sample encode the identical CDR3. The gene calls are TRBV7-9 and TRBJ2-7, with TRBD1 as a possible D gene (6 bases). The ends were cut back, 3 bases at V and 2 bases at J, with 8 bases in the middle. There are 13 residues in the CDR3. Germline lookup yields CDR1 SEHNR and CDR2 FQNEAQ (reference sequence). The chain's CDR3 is CASSLAGAYEQYF. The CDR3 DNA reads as TGTGCCAGCAGCTTGGCAGGGGCCTACGAGCAGTACTTC.

The CDR3 DNA is TGCAGCTTTCGGGGGACTAGCGGGATTAGCGAGCAGTACTTC. Translation: CSFRGTSGISEQYF. The V call is TRBV29-1, the J call TRBJ2-7; 13 bases agree with TRBD2. The CDR3 extends over 14 amino acids. V gave up 8 bases and J gave up 6 bases; unmatched junction bases: 10. Germline V gene lookup returns CDR1 SQVTM and CDR2 ANQGSEA.

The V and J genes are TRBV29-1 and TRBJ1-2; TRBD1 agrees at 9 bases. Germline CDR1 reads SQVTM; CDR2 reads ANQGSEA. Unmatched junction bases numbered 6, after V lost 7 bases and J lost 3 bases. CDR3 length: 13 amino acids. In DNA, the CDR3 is TGCAGCGCCTCGGACAGGGGCGACTATGGCTACACCTTC. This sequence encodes CSASDRGDYGYTF.

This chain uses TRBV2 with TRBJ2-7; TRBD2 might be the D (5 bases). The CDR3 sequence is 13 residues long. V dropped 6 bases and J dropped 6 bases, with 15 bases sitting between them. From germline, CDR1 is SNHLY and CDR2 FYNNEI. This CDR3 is CASSEVRGSEQYF. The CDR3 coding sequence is TGTGCCAGCAGCGAGGTACGGGGTAGCGAGCAGTACTTC.

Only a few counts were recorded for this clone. The CDR3 loop reads CASSYAGAGNTIYF. In DNA, the CDR3 is TGTGCCAGCAGTTACGCGGGAGCTGGAAACACCATATATTTT. The chain recombines TRBV6-2 or TRBV6-3 with TRBJ1-3; D remains ambiguous. This CDR3 is built from 14 residues. The germline V and J ends were trimmed by 2 bases and 2 bases, with 7 bases remaining between them. In germline, CDR1 is MNHEY, CDR2 SVGEGT.

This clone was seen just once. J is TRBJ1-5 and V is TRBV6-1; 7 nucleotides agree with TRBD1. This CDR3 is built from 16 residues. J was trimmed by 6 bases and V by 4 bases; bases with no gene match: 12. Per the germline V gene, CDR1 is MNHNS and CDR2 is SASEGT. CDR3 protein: CASSGYYRGLFQPQHF. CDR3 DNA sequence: TGTGCCAGCAGTGGCTACTACAGGGGCCTCTTTCAGCCCCAGCATTTT.

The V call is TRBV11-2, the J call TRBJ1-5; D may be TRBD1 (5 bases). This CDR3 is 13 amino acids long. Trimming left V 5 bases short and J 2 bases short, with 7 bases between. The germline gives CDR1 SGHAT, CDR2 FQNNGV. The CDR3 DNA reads TGTGCCAGCAGCCAGGGTGGCAATCAGCCCCAGCATTTT. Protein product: CASSQGGNQPQHF.

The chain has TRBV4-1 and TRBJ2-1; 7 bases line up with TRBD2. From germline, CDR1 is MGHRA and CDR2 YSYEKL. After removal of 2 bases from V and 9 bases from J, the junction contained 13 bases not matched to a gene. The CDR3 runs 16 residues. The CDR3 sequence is CASSQKRDYTWGEQFF. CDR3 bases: TGCGCCAGCAGCCAAAAACGGGACTATACTTGGGGTGAGCAGTTCTTC.

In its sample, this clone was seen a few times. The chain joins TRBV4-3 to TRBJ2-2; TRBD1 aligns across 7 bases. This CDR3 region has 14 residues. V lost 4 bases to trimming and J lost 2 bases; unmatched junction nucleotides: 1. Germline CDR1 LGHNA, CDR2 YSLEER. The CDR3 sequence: CASSRDSNTGELFF. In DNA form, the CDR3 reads TGCGCCAGCAGCCGGGACAGTAACACCGGGGAGCTGTTTTTT.

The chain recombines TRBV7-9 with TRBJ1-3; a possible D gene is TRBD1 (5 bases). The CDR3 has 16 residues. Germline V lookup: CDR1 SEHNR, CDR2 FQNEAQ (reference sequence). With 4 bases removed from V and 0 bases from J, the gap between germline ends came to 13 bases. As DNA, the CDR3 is TGTGCCAGCAGCTCAGAAGACAGTCTCTCTGGAAACACCATATATTTT. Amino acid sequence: CASSSEDSLSGNTIYF.

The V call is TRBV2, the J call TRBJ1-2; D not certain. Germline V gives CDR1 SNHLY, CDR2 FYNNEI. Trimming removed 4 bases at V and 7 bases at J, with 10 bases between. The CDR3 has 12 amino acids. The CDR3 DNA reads TGTGCCAGCAGTGTATCAGTGCCTGGCTACACCTTC. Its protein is CASSVSVPGYTF.

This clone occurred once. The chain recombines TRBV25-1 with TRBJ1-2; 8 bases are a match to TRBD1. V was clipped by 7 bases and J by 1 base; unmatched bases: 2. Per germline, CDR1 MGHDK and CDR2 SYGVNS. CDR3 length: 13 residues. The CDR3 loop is CASTDRGNYGYTF. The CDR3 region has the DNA TGTGCCAGCACCGACAGGGGTAACTATGGCTACACCTTC.

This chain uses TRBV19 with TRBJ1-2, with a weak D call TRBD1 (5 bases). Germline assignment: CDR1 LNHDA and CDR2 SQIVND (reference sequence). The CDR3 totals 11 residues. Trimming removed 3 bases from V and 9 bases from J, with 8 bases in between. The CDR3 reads CASSIGGSYTF. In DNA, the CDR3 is TGTGCCAGTAGTATTGGGGGGAGCTACACCTTC. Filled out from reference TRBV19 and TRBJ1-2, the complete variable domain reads DGGITQSPKYLFRKEGQNVTLSCEQNLNHDAMYWYRQDPGQGLRLIYYSQIVNDFQKGDIAEGYSVSREKKESFPLTVTSAQKNPTAFYLCASSIGGSYTFGSGTRLTVV.

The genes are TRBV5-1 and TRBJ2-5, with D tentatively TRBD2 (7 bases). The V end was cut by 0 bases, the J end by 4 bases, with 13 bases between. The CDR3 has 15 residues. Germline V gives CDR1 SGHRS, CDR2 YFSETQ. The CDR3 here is CASSLAGGQVETQYF. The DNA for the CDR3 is TGCGCCAGCAGCTTGGCGGGGGGCCAAGTAGAGACCCAGTACTTC.

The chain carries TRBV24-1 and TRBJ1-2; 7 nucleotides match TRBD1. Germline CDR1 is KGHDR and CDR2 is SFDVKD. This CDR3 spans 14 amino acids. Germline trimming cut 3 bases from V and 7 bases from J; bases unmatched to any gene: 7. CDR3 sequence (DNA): TGTGCCACCAGTGATCCAACAGGGGTCTCTGGCTACACCTTC. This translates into CATSDPTGVSGYTF.

The CDR3, as DNA: TGTGCCAGCAGCTTTGACAGGGGATCAGATACGCAGTATTTT. Translating it yields CASSFDRGSDTQYF. The chain carries TRBV7-2 and TRBJ2-3; 8 positions match TRBD1. Per germline, CDR1 SGHTA and CDR2 FQGNSA. CDR3 length equals 14 residues. V trimming: 3 bases; J trimming: 4 bases; junction bases outside the gene matches: 3.

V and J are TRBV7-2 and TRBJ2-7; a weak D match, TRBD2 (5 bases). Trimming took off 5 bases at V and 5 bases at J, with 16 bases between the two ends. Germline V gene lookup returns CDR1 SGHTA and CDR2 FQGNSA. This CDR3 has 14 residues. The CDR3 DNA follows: TGTGCCAGCAGCCCAGAGGGCTACAACCACGAGCAGTACTTC. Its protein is CASSPEGYNHEQYF.

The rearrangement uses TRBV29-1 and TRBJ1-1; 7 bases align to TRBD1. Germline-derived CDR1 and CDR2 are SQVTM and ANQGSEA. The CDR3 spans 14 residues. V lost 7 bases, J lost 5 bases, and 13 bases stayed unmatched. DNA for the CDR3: TGCAGCGCTGGGACAGTATCTTTCGGAACTGAAGCTTTCTTT. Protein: CSAGTVSFGTEAFF.

CDR3 in DNA: TGCGCCAGCAGCTCGACAGGGGTCAGCTCCTACAATGAGCAGTTCTTC. This encodes CASSSTGVSSYNEQFF. This chain joins TRBV5-1 and TRBJ2-1; 8 nucleotides agree with TRBD1. Germline V CDR1 and CDR2: SGHRS, YFSETQ. With V trimmed by 3 bases and J by 0 bases, 5 bases remained unmatched. CDR3 length equals 16 residues. Complete variable domain (other parts from reference TRBV5-1 and TRBJ2-1): KAGVTQTPRYLIKTRGQQVTLSCSPISGHRSVSWYQQTPGQGLQFLFEYFSETQRNKGNFPGRFSGRQFSNSRSEMNVSTLELGDSALYLCASSSTGVSSYNEQFFGPGTRLTVL.

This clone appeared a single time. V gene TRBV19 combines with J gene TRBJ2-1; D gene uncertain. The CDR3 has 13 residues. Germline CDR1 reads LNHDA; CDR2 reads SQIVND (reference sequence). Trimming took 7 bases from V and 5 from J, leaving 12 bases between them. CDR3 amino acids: CASTNPPNNEQFF. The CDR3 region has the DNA TGTGCCAGTACTAACCCACCAAACAATGAGCAGTTCTTC.

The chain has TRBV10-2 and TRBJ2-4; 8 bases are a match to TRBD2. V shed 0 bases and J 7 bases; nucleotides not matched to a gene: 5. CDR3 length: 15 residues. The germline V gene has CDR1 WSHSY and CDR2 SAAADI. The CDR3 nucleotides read TGCGCCAGCAGTGAGTCTAGCGGGACCTGGAACATTCAGTACTTC. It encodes CASSESSGTWNIQYF.

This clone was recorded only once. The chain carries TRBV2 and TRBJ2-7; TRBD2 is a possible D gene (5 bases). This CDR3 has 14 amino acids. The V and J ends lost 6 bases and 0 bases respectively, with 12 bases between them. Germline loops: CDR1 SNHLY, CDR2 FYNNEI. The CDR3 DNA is TGTGCCAGCAGCTCTGGGCTAGCCTCCTACGAGCAGTACTTC. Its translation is CASSSGLASYEQYF.

The CDR3 sequence is CASSLEHRGYEQYF. As DNA, the CDR3 is TGTGCCAGCAGCTTAGAGCACAGGGGGTACGAGCAGTACTTC. V and J are TRBV11-2 and TRBJ2-7, with TRBD1 matching 8 bases. J gave up 4 bases and V 0 bases, and 2 bases lay outside the gene matches. Per germline, CDR1 SGHAT and CDR2 FQNNGV. The CDR3 is made up of 14 amino acids.

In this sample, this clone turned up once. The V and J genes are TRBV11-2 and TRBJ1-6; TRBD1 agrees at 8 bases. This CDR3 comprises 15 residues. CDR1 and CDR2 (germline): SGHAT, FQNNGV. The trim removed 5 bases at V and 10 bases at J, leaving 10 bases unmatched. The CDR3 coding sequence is TGTGCCAGCAGCCTTCCGACAGGGGTGAGGTCACCCCTCCACTTT. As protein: CASSLPTGVRSPLHF.

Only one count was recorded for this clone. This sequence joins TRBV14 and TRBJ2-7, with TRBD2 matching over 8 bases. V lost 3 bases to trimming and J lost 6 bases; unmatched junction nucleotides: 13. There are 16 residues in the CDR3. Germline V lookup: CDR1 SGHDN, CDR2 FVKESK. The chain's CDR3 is CASSHARGGRRSEQYF. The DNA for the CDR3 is TGTGCCAGCAGCCACGCCCGGGGCGGGAGGCGGTCCGAGCAGTACTTC.

CDR3 bases: TGTGCCAGCAGTTATAGCTTTCAGCCCCAGCATTTT. It encodes CASSYSFQPQHF. The J gene is TRBJ1-5, the V gene TRBV6-2 or TRBV6-3, with D hard to call. Germline CDR1 MNHEY, CDR2 SVGEGT. The V and J ends lost 3 bases and 6 bases respectively, with 6 bases between them. The CDR3 totals 12 residues.